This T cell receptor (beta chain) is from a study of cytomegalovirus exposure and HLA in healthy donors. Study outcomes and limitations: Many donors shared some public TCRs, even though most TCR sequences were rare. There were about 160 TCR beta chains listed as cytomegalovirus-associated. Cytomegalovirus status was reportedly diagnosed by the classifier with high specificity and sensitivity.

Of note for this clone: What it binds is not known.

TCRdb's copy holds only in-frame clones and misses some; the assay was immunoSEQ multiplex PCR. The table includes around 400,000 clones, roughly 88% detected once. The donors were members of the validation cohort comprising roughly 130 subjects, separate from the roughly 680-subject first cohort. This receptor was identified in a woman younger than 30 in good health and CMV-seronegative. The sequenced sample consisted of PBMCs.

The CDR3 DNA sequence: TGTGCCAGCAGCCCTCAGGGGAGCTCCTACGAGCAGTACTTC. Translation: CASSPQGSSYEQYF. The chain carries TRBV5-4 and TRBJ2-7; a possible D gene is TRBD1 (6 bases). Between the trimmed V and J ends, which lost 4 bases and 0 bases, there was a span of 11 bases. The length of the CDR3 is 14 residues. Germline assignment: CDR1 SGHNT and CDR2 YYREEE (reference sequence).